This T cell receptor beta chain was documented in a study of blood T cells in healthy people across ages. Study in general: Template switching picked up about one barcoded beta molecule for each two T cells.

The authors drew around 11 milliliters of peripheral blood from each donor. For the second PCR, which ran for 7 to 11 cycles, a sample-barcoded 5' primer and a J-beta primer mix were used. A single record per CDR3 protein comes from TCRdb applying MiXCR to the 5' RACE reads. This sample yields roughly 2 million distinct CDR3 sequences, of which 40% to 55% are seen a single time; 2.1% belongs to the top ten. CDR1 is SQVTM, CDR2 ANQGSEA, per germline. The CDR3 totals 17 residues. The chain has TRBV29-1 and TRBJ2-1; TRBD2 matches 8 bases. With the DNA end fitting TRBJ2-7 better, the J assignment may be wrong. The receptor was derived from a woman between 40 and 55 years old in good health. Source material: blood. The CDR3 loop reads CSVPGGGTASSYNEQYF. The CDR3, as DNA: TGCAGCGTGCCGGGCGGGGGGACGGCCAGCTCCTACAATGAGCAGTACTTC.